This is a list of T cell receptor beta chains from one sample in a study of blood T cell repertoires in COVID-19. The table came from immunoSEQ multiplex PCR; TCRdb's copy has only in-frame clones and leaves some out. The sample comprises some 130,000 clones, around 82% of which are singletons, and 44% rests with the top ten. The specimen was peripheral blood. Receptors were obtained from a human donor in a cohort sampled during active COVID-19. Each CDR3 is given with its conserved first and last residue. A row's size may be missing; if present it is once, few, many or a size class.

abundance,v_gene,len,j_gene,CDR3aa
-,TRBV7-2,13,TRBJ1-4,CASSLVPNEKLFF
-,TRBV11-3,17,TRBJ2-5,CASSATSGGAWEETQYF
-,TRBV18,12,TRBJ2-1,CASSQTSSEQFF
-,TRBV19,14,TRBJ1-1,CASSSQGVHKEAFF
-,TRBV7-2,15,TRBJ2-7,CASSLSRGAPYEQYF
-,TRBV28,17,TRBJ1-1,CASSFGGSSGGNTEAFF
-,TRBV2,12,TRBJ1-2,CASSRRGFGYTF
-,TRBV12-5,12,TRBJ2-5,CASGLLRETQYF
-,TRBV11-3,17,TRBJ2-5,CASSLGFGREELETQYF
-,TRBV10-3,13,TRBJ1-6,CAISAGVDSPLHF
-,TRBV3-1/TRBV3-2,18,TRBJ2-1,CASSPGTSGRATYNEQFF
-,TRBV7-2,15,TRBJ2-7,CASSPRGAGSYEQYF
-,TRBV20-1,13,TRBJ2-3,CSASGGGTDTQYF
-,TRBV18,14,TRBJ2-1,CASSQASSYNEQFF
-,TRBV30,10,TRBJ1-3,CAWSGNTIYF
-,TRBV4-3,15,TRBJ2-5,CASSQDWGTQETQYF
-,TRBV12-3/TRBV12-4,11,TRBJ2-1,CASSKTSEQFF
-,TRBV3-1/TRBV3-2,15,TRBJ2-7,CASSPDDRPYGEQYF
-,TRBV7-9,16,TRBJ2-1,CASSWTGPHAYNEQFF
-,TRBV2,15,TRBJ1-1,CASSEQGQKNTEAFF
-,TRBV7-3,15,TRBJ2-1,CASSQGQGAQDEQFF
-,TRBV15,16,TRBJ2-7,CATSRDSTGPSYEQYF
many,TRBV27,13,TRBJ2-1,CASRAGGRVEQFF
-,TRBV5-6,14,TRBJ1-6,CASSLQGFISPLHF
-,TRBV10-1,17,TRBJ2-2,CASSDPKTGGVIGELFF
-,TRBV12-3/TRBV12-4,11,TRBJ2-1,CASRGAREQFF
-,TRBV12-5,17,TRBJ1-6,CASGLLKTGQELSPLHF
-,TRBV19,15,TRBJ1-1,CASSIPAGTNTEAFF
-,TRBV29-1,11,TRBJ2-5,CSGGGSETQYF
-,TRBV6-6,13,TRBJ2-5,CASMRAGKETQYF
-,TRBV15,18,TRBJ2-2,CATSRDTGLAGVRGELFF
-,TRBV5-1,16,TRBJ1-6,CASSTQPGSGDSPLHF
-,TRBV19,15,TRBJ2-1,CASSAPGQGLDEQFF
-,TRBV20-1,16,TRBJ2-1,CSASSASGGAYNEQFF
-,TRBV9,13,TRBJ1-2,CASSPTGLFGYTF
-,TRBV30,13,TRBJ2-1,CASRTTFGDEQFF
-,TRBV19,14,TRBJ1-4,CASSTQGAAEKLFF
-,TRBV19,13,TRBJ1-2,CASSTRQFYGYTF
-,TRBV5-5,16,TRBJ1-2,CASSFLGQGKSYGYTF
-,TRBV4-3,13,TRBJ1-6,CASSPPGGSPLHF
-,TRBV11-2,15,TRBJ1-3,CASSPRQGSGNTIYF
-,TRBV19,13,TRBJ1-5,CASSIAGDQPQHF
-,TRBV7-2,15,TRBJ2-7,CASSLSPTGTYEQYF
-,TRBV9,13,TRBJ2-5,CASSVQGGETQYF
-,TRBV6-1,14,TRBJ1-6,CASSDNGGSTPLHF
-,TRBV18,14,TRBJ2-1,CASSPKSSYNEQFF
few,TRBV7-2,15,TRBJ1-5,CASSLASYSNQPQHF
many,TRBV30,17,TRBJ1-4,CAWSVNPGPPREEKLFF
few,TRBV5-4,15,TRBJ2-1,CASSSSGGAYNEQFF
-,TRBV10-3,14,TRBJ1-6,CAIRATGGNSPLHF
once,TRBV2,15,TRBJ2-1,CASAADREWYNEQFF
-,TRBV24-1,16,TRBJ1-5,CATSARTGMGNQPQHF
once,TRBV5-5,14,TRBJ1-2,CASSPAPGDYGYTF
-,TRBV11-2,15,TRBJ1-6,CASSLGQGGDSPLHF
-,TRBV6-5,13,TRBJ1-5,CASESRGNQPQHF
-,TRBV5-1,14,TRBJ1-6,CASSLGDRYSPLHF